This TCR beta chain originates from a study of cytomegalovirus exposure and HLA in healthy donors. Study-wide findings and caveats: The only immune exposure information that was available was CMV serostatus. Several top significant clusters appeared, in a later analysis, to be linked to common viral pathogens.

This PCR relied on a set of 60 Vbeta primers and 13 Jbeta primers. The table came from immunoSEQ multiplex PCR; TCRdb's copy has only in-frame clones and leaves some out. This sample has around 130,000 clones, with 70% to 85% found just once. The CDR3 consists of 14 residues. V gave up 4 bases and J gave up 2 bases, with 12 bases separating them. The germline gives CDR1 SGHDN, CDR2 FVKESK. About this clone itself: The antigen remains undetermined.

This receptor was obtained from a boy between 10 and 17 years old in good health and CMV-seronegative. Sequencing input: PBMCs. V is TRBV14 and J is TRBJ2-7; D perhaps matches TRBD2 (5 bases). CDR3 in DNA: TGTGCCAGCAGCCGCGGAGGTGAAACCTACGAGCAGTACTTC. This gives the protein CASSRGGETYEQYF.